The 4 T cell receptor beta chains given below trace back to one sample, sequenced in a study of OX40 agonist ivuxolimab in advanced cancers. The assay was immunoSEQ multiplex PCR, and TCRdb's table has in-frame clones only and misses some. The repertoire holds tens of thousands of clones, over 80% seen once, with roughly 30% in the top ten. The sequencing used CD4+ or CD8+ T cells sorted from blood, collected in a trial of the OX40 agonist ivuxolimab. The receptors originated from an adult with an advanced solid tumor such as melanoma, head and neck, liver or kidney cancer.

The CDR3 DNA is TGTGCCTGGAGGGCGATCGACACCGGGGAGCTGTTTTTT. It codes for CAWRAIDTGELFF. V usage is TRBV30 and J usage is TRBJ2-2; D ambiguous. Between the trimmed V and J ends, which lost 3 bases and 3 bases, there was a span of 8 bases. The CDR3 has 13 residues. The germline V gene encodes CDR1 GTSNPN and CDR2 SVGIG (reference sequence).

V and J are TRBV13 and TRBJ1-1, with D maybe TRBD1 (5 bases). Trimming removed 4 bases from V and 5 bases from J, with 8 bases in between. This CDR3 contains 12 residues. The germline CDR1 and CDR2 sequences are PRHDT and FYEKMQ (reference sequence). CDR3 sequence (DNA): TGTGCCAGCAGCTCCCGGACAACTGAAGCTTTCTTT. This translates into CASSSRTTEAFF. The entire variable domain, with the rest obtained from reference TRBV13 and TRBJ1-1, is as follows: AAGVIQSPRHLIKEKRETATLKCYPIPRHDTVYWYQQGPGQDPQFLISFYEKMQSDKGSIPDRFSAQQFSDYHSELNMSSLELGDSALYFCASSSRTTEAFFGQGTRLTVV.

The V and J genes are TRBV2 and TRBJ2-2; no clear D gene. The CDR3 runs to 15 residues. Germline values: CDR1 SNHLY, CDR2 FYNNEI. V was trimmed by 2 bases and J by 0 bases, leaving 7 bases between them. The CDR3 nucleotides read TGTGCCAGCAGTGAATGGCAGTCGAACACCGGGGAGCTGTTTTTT. Translating gives CASSEWQSNTGELFF. The whole variable domain, filled in from reference TRBV2 and TRBJ2-2, reads EPEVTQTPSHQVTQMGQEVILRCVPISNHLYFYWYRQILGQKVEFLVSFYNNEISEKSEIFDDQFSVERPDGSNFTLKIRSTKLEDSAMYFCASSEWQSNTGELFFGEGSRLTVL.

The chain uses TRBV2 and TRBJ2-7, with D perhaps given as TRBD1 or TRBD2 (5 bases each). The CDR3 is 20 amino acids. Per germline, CDR1 SNHLY and CDR2 FYNNEI. V lost 8 bases and J 0 bases, leaving 32 bases between the germline ends. For the CDR3, the DNA is TGTGCCAGCGAAACGTTCGGGAATAGGGGTAACCCTAACCTCTCCTACGAGCAGTACTTC. Translating it yields CASETFGNRGNPNLSYEQYF.